The source of this TCR beta chain is a study of T cell changes during pregnancy in multiple sclerosis. Germline assignment: CDR1 SGHTA and CDR2 FQGNSA. The CDR3 runs to 16 residues. V shed 5 bases and J shed 11 bases, with 24 bases lying between them. Profiled with immunoSEQ multiplex PCR; TCRdb holds only in-frame clones, not every one. The profile shows 60,000 to 85,000 clones, around 94% of them singletons. V is TRBV7-2 and J is TRBJ1-4; no reliable D call. The clonotype comes from a female donor with multiple sclerosis, enrolled in a pregnancy study. Sequenced here: peripheral blood, sampled in the third trimester of pregnancy. CDR3 in amino acids: CASSQNGVALARKLFF. The CDR3 bases are TGTGCCAGCAGCCAAAATGGGGTGGCGCTAGCGAGGAAACTGTTTTTT.